A single sample gave rise to the 3 T cell receptor beta chains below, sequenced in a study of cytomegalovirus exposure and HLA in healthy donors. PCR was performed using 60 Vbeta and 13 Jbeta primers. Sequenced by immunoSEQ multiplex PCR; TCRdb stores in-frame clones only, minus some. The sample has about 120,000 clones, 60% to 85% seen once. The source material was PBMCs. The source is a woman aged 40 to 50 in good health and CMV-seropositive.

This clone was observed once. V is TRBV7-2 and J is TRBJ1-6; D is uncertain. Germline lookup yields CDR1 SGHTA and CDR2 FQGNSA. V lost 0 bases, J lost 6 bases, and 9 bases lay in between. The CDR3 sequence is 15 residues long. CDR3 in amino acids: CASSLAAGLNSPLHF. The CDR3, as DNA: TGTGCCAGCAGCTTAGCGGCAGGCCTTAATTCACCCCTCCACTTT.

The rearrangement joins TRBV7-2 to TRBJ1-6; D possibly corresponds to TRBD1 (5 bases). CDR1 and CDR2 (germline): SGHTA, FQGNSA. Trimming stripped 2 bases from V and 8 bases from J, with 13 bases between. CDR3 length: 15 amino acids. The CDR3 sequence is CASSLPSGGDSPLHF. CDR3 DNA sequence: TGTGCCAGCAGCTTACCGTCCGGGGGAGATTCACCCCTCCACTTT.

The rearrangement joins TRBV5-6 to TRBJ2-2; 10 nucleotides agree with TRBD1. Germline-derived CDR1 and CDR2 are SGHDT and YYEEEE. Trimming cost V 2 bases and J 3 bases; bases outside gene matches: 4. The CDR3 is made up of 16 amino acids. CDR3 residues: CASSLPGQGYTGELFF. For the CDR3, the DNA is TGTGCCAGCAGCTTACCGGGACAGGGGTACACCGGGGAGCTGTTTTTT.